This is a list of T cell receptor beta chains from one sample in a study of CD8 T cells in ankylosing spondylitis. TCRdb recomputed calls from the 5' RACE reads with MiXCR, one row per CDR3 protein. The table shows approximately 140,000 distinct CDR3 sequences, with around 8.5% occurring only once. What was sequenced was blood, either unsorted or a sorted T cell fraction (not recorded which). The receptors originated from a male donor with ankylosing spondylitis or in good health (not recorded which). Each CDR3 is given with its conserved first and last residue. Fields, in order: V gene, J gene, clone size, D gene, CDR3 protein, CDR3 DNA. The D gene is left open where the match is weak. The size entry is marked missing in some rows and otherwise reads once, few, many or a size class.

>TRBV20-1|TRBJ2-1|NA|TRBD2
CSAAIRAGAINEQFF
TGCAGTGCAGCGATCCGGGCGGGAGCTATCAATGAGCAGTTCTTC
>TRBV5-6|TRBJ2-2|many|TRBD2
CASSSGTNWNTGELFF
TGTGCCAGCAGCTCGGGGACTAATTGGAACACCGGGGAGCTGTTTTTT
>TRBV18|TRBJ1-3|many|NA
CASSQTSGNTIYF
TGTGCCAGCTCACAGACCTCTGGAAACACCATATATTTT
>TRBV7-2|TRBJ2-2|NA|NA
CASSLGTNLGTGELFF
TGTGCCAGCAGCTTGGGAACAAACCTTGGGACCGGGGAGCTGTTTTTT
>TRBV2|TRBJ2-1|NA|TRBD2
CASSFSGRINEQFF
TGTGCCAGCAGTTTTAGCGGGAGGATAAATGAGCAGTTCTTC
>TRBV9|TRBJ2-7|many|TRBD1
CASSPAWTGKYEQYF
TGTGCCAGCAGCCCCGCTTGGACAGGGAAGTACGAGCAGTACTTC
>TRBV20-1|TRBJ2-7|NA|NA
CTVPGADLGEQYF
TGCACAGTCCCGGGAGCGGACCTAGGGGAGCAGTACTTC
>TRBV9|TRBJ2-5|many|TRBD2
CASSGSGTTQETQYF
TGTGCCAGCAGCGGGTCCGGGACTACTCAAGAGACCCAGTACTTC
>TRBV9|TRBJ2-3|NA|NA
CASSVEVTTDTQYF
TGTGCCAGCAGCGTAGAAGTAACCACAGATACGCAGTATTTT
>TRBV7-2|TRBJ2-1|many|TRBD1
CASSKGQVNEQFF
TGTGCCAGCAGCAAAGGACAGGTAAATGAGCAGTTCTTC
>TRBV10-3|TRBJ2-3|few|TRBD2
CAISEEREAPDTQYF
TGTGCCATCAGTGAGGAGCGGGAGGCCCCAGATACGCAGTATTTT
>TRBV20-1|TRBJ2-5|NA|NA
CSARGWGAGQQTQYF
TGCAGTGCTAGAGGCTGGGGAGCTGGTCAACAGACCCAGTACTTC
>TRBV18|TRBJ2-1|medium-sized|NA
CASSRDEDNEQFF
TGTGCCAGCTCACGGGACGAAGACAATGAGCAGTTCTTC
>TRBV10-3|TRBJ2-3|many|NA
CAISPGPADTQYF
TGTGCCATCAGTCCGGGTCCCGCAGATACGCAGTATTTT
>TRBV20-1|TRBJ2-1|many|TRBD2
CSAFAPGGRAGDEQFF
TGCAGTGCTTTCGCCCCCGGCGGGAGGGCTGGGGATGAGCAGTTCTTC
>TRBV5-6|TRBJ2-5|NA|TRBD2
CASSLYQAGYETQYF
TGTGCCAGCAGCTTGTATCAAGCGGGATACGAGACCCAGTACTTC
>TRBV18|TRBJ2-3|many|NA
CASSPGLLPDTQYF
TGTGCCAGCTCACCAGGGTTGCTTCCAGATACGCAGTATTTT
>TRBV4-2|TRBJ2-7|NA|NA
CASSQEGFDTYEQYF
TGTGCCAGCAGCCAGGAGGGATTTGACACCTACGAGCAGTACTTC
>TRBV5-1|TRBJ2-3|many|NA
CASSFLSTDTQYF
TGCGCCAGCAGCTTCCTCAGCACAGATACGCAGTATTTT
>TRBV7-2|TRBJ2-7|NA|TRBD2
CASTLRAGEGGYEQYF
TGTGCCAGCACCCTTAGAGCGGGAGAGGGGGGCTACGAGCAGTACTTC
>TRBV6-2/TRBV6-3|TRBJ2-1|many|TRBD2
CASSTSGKVGEQFF
TGTGCCAGCAGTACTAGCGGGAAGGTCGGGGAGCAGTTCTTC
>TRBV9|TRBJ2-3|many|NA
CASSVGRYSTDTQYF
TGTGCCAGCAGCGTAGGACGGTATAGCACAGATACGCAGTATTTT
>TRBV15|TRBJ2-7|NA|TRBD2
CATSRVDLAGDEQYF
TGTGCCACCAGCAGAGTAGATCTAGCGGGGGACGAGCAGTACTTC
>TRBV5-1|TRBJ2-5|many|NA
CASRPGQIETQYF
TGCGCCAGCAGACCAGGACAGATCGAGACCCAGTACTTC
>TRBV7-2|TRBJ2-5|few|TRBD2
CASSLLGLVAGGETQYF
TGTGCCAGCAGCTTACTGGGACTCGTAGCGGGCGGTGAGACCCAGTACTTC
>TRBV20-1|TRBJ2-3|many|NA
CSARDPGADTQYF
TGCAGTGCTAGAGATCCTGGGGCAGATACGCAGTATTTT
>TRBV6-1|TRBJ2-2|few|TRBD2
CASSLTSGRAGELFF
TGTGCCAGCAGCCTAACTAGCGGGAGGGCCGGGGAGCTGTTTTTT
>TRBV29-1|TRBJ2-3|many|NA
CSVTLGTSTDTQYF
TGCAGCGTGACGCTTGGGACTAGCACAGATACGCAGTATTTT
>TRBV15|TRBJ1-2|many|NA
CATSDEEGYYGYTF
TGTGCCACCAGCGACGAGGAGGGGTACTATGGCTACACCTTC
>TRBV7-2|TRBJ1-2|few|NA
CASSLSPNEDYYGYTF
TGTGCCAGCAGCTTATCACCGAACGAAGATTACTATGGCTACACCTTC
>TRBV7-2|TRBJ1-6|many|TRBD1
CASSLAGQGANSPLHF
TGTGCCAGCAGCTTAGCAGGACAGGGGGCCAATTCACCCCTCCACTTT
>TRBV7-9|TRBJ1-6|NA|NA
CASSFEVTPLHF
TGTGCCAGCAGCTTTGAGGTGACACCCCTCCACTTT
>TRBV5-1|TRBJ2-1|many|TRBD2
CASSFLLAGEAEQFF
TGCGCCAGCAGCTTTCTTCTAGCGGGAGAGGCTGAGCAGTTCTTC
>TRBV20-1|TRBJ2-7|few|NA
CSARDPGVYYEQYF
TGCAGTGCTAGAGATCCTGGGGTCTACTACGAGCAGTACTTC
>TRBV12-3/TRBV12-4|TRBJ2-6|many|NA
CASSFLSGANVLTF
TGTGCCAGCAGTTTCCTCTCTGGGGCCAACGTCCTGACTTTC
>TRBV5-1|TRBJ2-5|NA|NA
CASSHPGTEKTQYF
TGCGCCAGCAGCCATCCGGGAACAGAGAAGACCCAGTACTTC
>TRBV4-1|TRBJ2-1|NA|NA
CASSQVPGIVGDEQFF
TGCGCCAGCAGCCAAGTACCGGGGATCGTTGGCGATGAGCAGTTCTTC
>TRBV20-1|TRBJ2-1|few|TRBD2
CCADPGLAGVPYNEQFF
TGCTGTGCTGATCCGGGACTAGCGGGAGTACCCTACAATGAGCAGTTCTTC
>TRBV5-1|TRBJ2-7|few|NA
CASSSGPGNEQYF
TGCGCCAGCAGCTCTGGACCAGGAAACGAGCAGTACTTC
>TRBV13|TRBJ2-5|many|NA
CASSLEAQETQYF
TGCGCCAGCAGCTTGGAGGCACAAGAGACCCAGTACTTC
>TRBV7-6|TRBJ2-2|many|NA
CASSSRQVLNTGELFF
TGTGCCAGCAGCTCCCGACAGGTTTTGAACACCGGGGAGCTGTTTTTT